The 29 T cell receptor beta chains below were found in one sample sequenced in a study of human T cells and chemical hapten exposure. TCRdb ran MiXCR on the RACE reads and lists one entry per CDR3 protein. The data contain approximately 79,000 distinct CDR3 sequences, 8.5% of them singletons. The sample's time point: pre-sensitization, week 0. Treatment specified: therapeutic diphenylcyclopropenone sensitization with weekly scalp DPC. Sequences were derived from whole blood, sampled in connection with sensitization to the hapten diphenylcyclopropenone (DPC). These receptors were taken from a man in his forties or fifties with alopecia areata. Some clones in this sample may be carry-over from other donors' samples.

This chain joins TRBV28 and TRBJ2-7; TRBD2 aligns across 11 bases. Germline CDR1 and CDR2: MDHEN and SYDVKM. The CDR3 totals 14 residues. V gave up 8 bases and J gave up 6 bases; unmatched junction bases: 9. CDR3 DNA sequence: TGTGCCAGCCGAACTAGCGGGAGTATCCTCGAGCAGTACGTC. Its protein product is CASRTSGSILEQYV.

V and J are TRBV19 and TRBJ2-5, with 9 positions matching TRBD2. Trimming cost V 5 bases and J 4 bases; bases outside gene matches: 11. The CDR3 runs 16 residues. CDR1 is LNHDA, CDR2 SQIVND, per germline (reference sequence). The DNA of the CDR3 is TGTGCCAGTAGTTCCCAGGCTAGCGGGAAAGGAGAGACCCAGTACTTC. This encodes CASSSQASGKGETQYF.

V and J are TRBV7-9 and TRBJ2-7, with 8 bases identical to TRBD1. The CDR3 is made up of 15 amino acids. V was pared by 4 bases and J by 6 bases, with 11 bases of the junction left unmatched. Germline CDR1 is SEHNR and CDR2 is FQNEAQ (reference sequence). CDR3 bases: TGTGCCAGCAGCTCTAGGACAGGGTTTACTGCCGAGCAGTACTTC. Translation gives CASSSRTGFTAEQYF.

The chain carries TRBV6-6 and TRBJ1-5, with 7 bases fitting TRBD1. Germline V gene lookup returns CDR1 MNHNY and CDR2 SVGAGI (reference sequence). V was pared by 2 bases and J by 6 bases, with 13 bases of the junction left unmatched. This CDR3 has 17 amino acids. CDR3 loop: CASSYEEQGKKGQPQHF. In nucleotides, the CDR3 is TGTGCCAGCAGTTACGAGGAACAGGGGAAGAAGGGTCAGCCCCAGCATTTT.

The table lists this clonotype with a few counts. The rearrangement joins TRBV6-2 or TRBV6-3 to TRBJ2-3; D is uncertain. The CDR3 length is 16 residues. Germline assignment: CDR1 MNHEY and CDR2 SVGEGT. V lost 7 bases to trimming and J lost 0 bases, with 17 bases between them. The CDR3 DNA sequence: TGTGCCAGCATGATAGGACCGCAAGCTAGCACAGATACGCAGTATTTT. Translation: CASMIGPQASTDTQYF.

There are many counts of this clonotype. V usage is TRBV7-2 and J usage is TRBJ1-5; no firm D call. Trimming cost V 3 bases and J 4 bases, with 13 bases left between them. In germline, CDR1 is SGHTA, CDR2 FQGNSA. The CDR3 is 15 residues long. CDR3 protein: CASSFNGIRNQPQHF. CDR3 coding DNA: TGTGCCAGCAGCTTTAACGGGATAAGAAATCAGCCCCAGCATTTT.

This clonotype was seen more than once but under ten times. V and J are TRBV12-3 or TRBV12-4 and TRBJ2-3, with D tentatively TRBD1 (5 bases). Between the trimmed V and J ends, which lost 7 bases and 11 bases, there was a span of 22 bases. CDR3 size: 14 residues. The CDR3 sequence is CASNTEQGNRRQYF. In nucleotides, the CDR3 is TGTGCCAGCAACACAGAGCAGGGCAACAGGAGGCAGTATTTT.

This clonotype was observed a few times. The chain has TRBV6-6 and TRBJ2-4; tentatively, D is TRBD1 or TRBD2 (6 bases each). V lost 6 bases, J lost 1 base, and 13 bases lay in between. This CDR3 has 15 amino acids. The germline V gene has CDR1 MNHNY and CDR2 SVGAGI (reference sequence). The CDR3 DNA sequence: TGTGCCAGCAGCGGGGGCCCGGGGGCCAAAAACATTCAGTACTTC. This sequence encodes CASSGGPGAKNIQYF.

This chain uses TRBV12-3 or TRBV12-4 with TRBJ2-1; TRBD2 matches at 16 bases. This CDR3 is built from 18 residues. V lost 2 bases, J lost 5 bases, and 6 bases stayed unmatched. The CDR3 DNA sequence: TGTGCCAGCAGTTTATGGGGACTAGCGGGAGGGTATCACAATGAGCAGTTCTTC. This gives the protein CASSLWGLAGGYHNEQFF.

This clonotype was observed a handful of times. The V call is TRBV28, the J call TRBJ2-3, with unresolved D. From germline, CDR1 is MDHEN and CDR2 SYDVKM. The ends were cut back, 5 bases at V and 0 bases at J, with 6 bases in the middle. The CDR3 runs to 13 residues. The DNA of the CDR3 is TGTGCCAGCAGTCTCCCTAGCACAGATACGCAGTATTTT. Protein: CASSLPSTDTQYF.

This clonotype was counted at least ten times. V is TRBV6-5 and J is TRBJ1-6, with D perhaps matching TRBD1 (6 bases). Germline-derived CDR1 and CDR2 are MNHEY and SVGAGI. CDR3 length: 18 residues. The V end lost 4 bases, the J end lost 0 bases, and 16 bases lay between the germline ends. Written as DNA, the CDR3 is TGTGCCAGCAGTTCATTCTCCTTGGGGGCCTCCTATAATTCACCCCTCCACTTT. Translating it yields CASSSFSLGASYNSPLHF.

This clonotype appeared many times. This chain joins TRBV12-3 or TRBV12-4 and TRBJ2-2, with a weak D call TRBD2 (5 bases). This CDR3 comprises 15 residues. Trimming pared 2 bases from V and 3 bases from J, leaving 10 bases between. For the CDR3, the DNA is TGTGCCAGCAGTTTACCCCAGCGGCACACCGGGGAGCTGTTTTTT. It specifies CASSLPQRHTGELFF.

This clonotype was found many times. J is TRBJ2-4 and V is TRBV7-3; D might be TRBD2 (6 bases). CDR1 is SGHTA and CDR2 is FQGTGA in the germline V gene. V was pared by 5 bases and J by 3 bases, with 14 bases between. The CDR3 extends over 15 amino acids. The CDR3 DNA is TGTGCCAGCAGCCGCGGAGGGGTAGTCAAAAACATTCAGTACTTC. Translated, it gives CASSRGGVVKNIQYF.

The chain employs TRBV6-1 and TRBJ1-2; D not resolved. Trimming left V 4 bases short and J 4 bases short, with 13 bases between. The germline V gene encodes CDR1 MNHNS and CDR2 SASEGT. The CDR3 spans 14 residues. For the CDR3, the DNA is TGTGCCAGCAGTGCGACCCGGACTTTCTATGGCTACACCTTC. Translating gives CASSATRTFYGYTF.

This clonotype was detected a few times. The chain carries TRBV28 and TRBJ2-1; D gene unclear. V shed 3 bases and J shed 5 bases, with 23 bases lying between them. Germline V gives CDR1 MDHEN, CDR2 SYDVKM. The CDR3 loop spans 18 amino acids. The CDR3 loop reads CASSLSPWPDGGNNEQFF. The CDR3 region has the DNA TGTGCCAGCAGTTTGAGCCCCTGGCCAGATGGTGGGAACAATGAGCAGTTCTTC. The full variable domain, completed using reference TRBV28 and TRBJ2-1, is DVKVTQSSRYLVKRTGEKVFLECVQDMDHENMFWYRQDPGLGLRLIYFSYDVKMKEKGDIPEGYSVSREKKERFSLILESASTNQTSMYLCASSLSPWPDGGNNEQFFGPGTRLTVL.

This clonotype was observed a handful of times. This rearrangement joins TRBV3-1 to TRBJ2-4; 14 bases align to TRBD2. Germline assignment: CDR1 LGHDT and CDR2 YNNKEL (reference sequence). V dropped 1 base and J dropped 7; count of bases not matched to a gene: 3. The CDR3 consists of 16 residues. CDR3 sequence reads: CASSQGLAGGRNIQYF. The CDR3 region has the DNA TGTGCCAGCAGCCAAGGACTAGCGGGAGGGAGGAACATTCAGTACTTC.

On this clonotype: At one boundary the junction diverges from the germline segment, which might be a read error. The V gene is TRBV5-6, the J gene TRBJ1-3; D may be TRBD1 (5 bases). The CDR3 has 15 amino acids. CDR1 and CDR2 from the germline V gene are SGHDT and YYEEEE. The DNA for the CDR3 is TGTGCCAGCAGCTTGGGCCAGGGCTCTGGAAACACCAAATATTTT. It specifies CASSLGQGSGNTKYF. Looking up the rest from reference TRBV5-6 and TRBJ1-3 gives the full variable domain: DAGVTQSPTHLIKTRGQQVTLRCSPKSGHDTVSWYQQALGQGPQFIFQYYEEEERQRGNFPDRFSGHQFPNYSSELNVNALLLGDSALYLCASSLGQGSGNTKYFGEGSWLTVV.

The V gene is TRBV29-1, the J gene TRBJ2-1; D may be TRBD2 (5 bases). The V gene lost 5 bases and the J gene lost 11 bases, with 22 bases spanning the gap. This CDR3 contains 14 residues. Germline-derived CDR1 and CDR2 are SQVTM and ANQGSEA. As DNA, the CDR3 is TGCAGCGTTCTCGCTCTGACACTGGAGGAAAAGCAGTTCTTC. The encoded protein is CSVLALTLEEKQFF.

This clonotype was counted many times. The rearrangement joins TRBV24-1 to TRBJ2-5; D possibly uses TRBD1 or TRBD2 (6 bases each). The CDR3 totals 15 residues. Germline V gene data show CDR1 as KGHDR and CDR2 as SFDVKD. The V and J ends lost 4 bases and 0 bases respectively, with 11 bases between them. CDR3: CATSEGGDNQETQYF. DNA for the CDR3: TGTGCCACCAGTGAAGGAGGGGACAACCAAGAGACCCAGTACTTC.

This clonotype turned up a few times. The chain employs TRBV25-1 and TRBJ2-7; D uncertain. The ends were cut back, 4 bases at V and 0 bases at J, with 7 bases in the middle. CDR1 is MGHDK and CDR2 is SYGVNS in the germline V gene. The CDR3 contains 13 residues. DNA of the CDR3: TGTGCCAGCAGTGGCAAGGTCTCCTACGAGCAGTACTTC. It encodes CASSGKVSYEQYF.

Ten or more counts support this clonotype. The V and J genes are TRBV29-1 and TRBJ2-7, with D perhaps matching TRBD1 (5 bases). V gave up 4 bases and J gave up 2 bases, with 9 bases separating them. Per the germline V gene, CDR1 is SQVTM and CDR2 is ANQGSEA. The CDR3 runs to 12 residues. This chain's CDR3 is CSVVVTAYEQYV. CDR3 DNA: TGCAGCGTTGTCGTGACAGCCTACGAGCAGTACGTC.

Concerning this clonotype itself: This CDR3 is missing its conserved last phenylalanine or tryptophan, likely due to a read error. The DNA is left out, because the CDR3 cannot be placed on it with certainty; the CDR3 is given as TCRdb lists it. CDR3 amino acids: CSARVASDKSYS. The rearrangement joins TRBV20-1 to TRBJ2-4; no DNA check was done on the table's D call, TRBD2. Both ends counted, the CDR3 spans 12 residues. Germline assignment: CDR1 DFQATT and CDR2 SNEGSKA (reference sequence).

This sequence joins TRBV30 and TRBJ2-7; a possible D gene is TRBD2 (6 bases). Germline loops: CDR1 GTSNPN, CDR2 SVGIG (reference sequence). The V and J ends lost 4 bases and 3 bases respectively, with 16 bases between them. The CDR3 is 14 residues long. In DNA form, the CDR3 reads TGTGCCTGGATCCGGTGCGGAGGGGACTACGAGCAGTACGTC. Its protein is CAWIRCGGDYEQYV.

As concerns this clonotype: A much bigger clone sits one base away, suggesting this may be a read error. The chain links TRBV25-1 to TRBJ2-4; D is unresolved. Germline CDR1 and CDR2: MGHDK and SYGVNS. The CDR3 loop spans 11 amino acids. The CDR3 loop is CASGKQGIEYF. The CDR3 coding sequence is TGTGCCAGCGGCAAACAAGGCATTGAGTACTTC.

The chain combines TRBV7-8 with TRBJ2-7, with D perhaps TRBD2 (6 bases). CDR3 size: 14 residues. The germline V and J ends were trimmed by 5 bases and 2 bases, with 13 bases remaining between them. Germline V gene lookup returns CDR1 SGHVS and CDR2 FQNEAQ. CDR3 nucleotides: TGTGCCAGCAGCCCCCCCGGGACTGCCTACGAGCAGTACGTC. This gives the protein CASSPPGTAYEQYV.

This rearrangement joins TRBV12-3 or TRBV12-4 to TRBJ1-6; D uncertain. Trimming removed 3 bases from V and 15 bases from J, with 18 bases in between. The CDR3 has 14 residues. The CDR3 reads CASSLEGAVQDLHF. For the CDR3, the DNA is TGTGCCAGCAGTTTGGAAGGCGCCGTGCAGGACCTCCACTTT.

The chain employs TRBV2 and TRBJ2-6; no firm D call. CDR1 and CDR2 from the germline V gene are SNHLY and FYNNEI. V was shortened by 0 bases and J by 1 base, with 7 bases between the two germline ends. CDR3 length equals 16 residues. Written as DNA, the CDR3 is TGTGCCAGCAGTGAAGCATTGCAGTCTGGGGCCAACGTCCTGACTTTC. Residues: CASSEALQSGANVLTF.

J is TRBJ1-1 and V is TRBV19; D is possibly TRBD1 (5 bases). The CDR3 sequence is 12 residues long. V lost 3 bases to trimming and J lost 8 bases, with 10 bases between them. Germline-derived CDR1 and CDR2 are LNHDA and SQIVND (reference sequence). In nucleotides, the CDR3 is TGTGCCAGTAGTATGATGGCAGGGGAAGCTTTCTTT. Translated: CASSMMAGEAFF.

This clonotype was counted between two and nine times. The rearrangement uses TRBV28 and TRBJ2-7, with 8 bases lining up with TRBD2. The V gene end was trimmed by 3 bases and the J gene end by 6 bases; junction bases not matched to a gene: 10. Germline CDR1 and CDR2: MDHEN and SYDVKM. The CDR3 has 15 amino acids. This CDR3 is CASSFLTGGGGEQYF. For the CDR3, the DNA is TGTGCCAGCAGTTTCCTCACGGGGGGGGGCGGCGAGCAGTACTTC.